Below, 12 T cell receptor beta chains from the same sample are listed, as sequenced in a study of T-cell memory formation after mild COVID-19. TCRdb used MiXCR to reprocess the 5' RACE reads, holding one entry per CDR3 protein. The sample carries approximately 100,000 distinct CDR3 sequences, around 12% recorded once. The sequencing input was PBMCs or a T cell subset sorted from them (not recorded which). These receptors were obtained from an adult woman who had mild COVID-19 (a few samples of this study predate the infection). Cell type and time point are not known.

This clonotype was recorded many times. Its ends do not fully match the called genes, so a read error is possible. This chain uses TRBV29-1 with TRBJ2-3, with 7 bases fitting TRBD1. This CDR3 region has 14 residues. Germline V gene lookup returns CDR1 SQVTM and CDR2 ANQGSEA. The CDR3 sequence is CSVEGQERTDTQYF. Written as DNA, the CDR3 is TGCAGCGTCGAAGGACAGGAGCGCACAGATACGCAGTATTTT.

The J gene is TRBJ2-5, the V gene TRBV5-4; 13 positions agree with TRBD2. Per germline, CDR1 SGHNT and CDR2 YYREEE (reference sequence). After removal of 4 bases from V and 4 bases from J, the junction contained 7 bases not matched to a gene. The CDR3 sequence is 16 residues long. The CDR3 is CASSEGTSGTAETQYF. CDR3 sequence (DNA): TGTGCCAGCAGCGAGGGGACTAGCGGGACCGCAGAGACCCAGTACTTC.

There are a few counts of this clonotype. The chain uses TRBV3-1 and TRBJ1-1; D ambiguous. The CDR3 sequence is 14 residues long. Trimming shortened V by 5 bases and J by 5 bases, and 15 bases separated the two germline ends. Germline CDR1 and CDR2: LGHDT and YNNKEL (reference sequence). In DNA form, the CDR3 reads TGTGCCAGCAGCGCCCCTCCCCGGTGGACTGAAGCTTTCTTT. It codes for CASSAPPRWTEAFF. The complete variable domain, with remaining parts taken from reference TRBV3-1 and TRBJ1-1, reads DTAVSQTPKYLVTQMGNDKSIKCEQNLGHDTMYWYKQDSKKFLKIMFSYNNKELIINETVPNRFSPKSPDKAHLNLHINSLELGDSAVYFCASSAPPRWTEAFFGQGTRLTVV.

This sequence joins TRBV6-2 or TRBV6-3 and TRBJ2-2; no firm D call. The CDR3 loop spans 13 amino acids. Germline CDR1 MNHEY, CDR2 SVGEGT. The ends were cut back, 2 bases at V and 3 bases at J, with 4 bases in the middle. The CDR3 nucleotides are TGTGCCAGCAGTTACGGGGACACCGGGGAGCTGTTTTTT. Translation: CASSYGDTGELFF.

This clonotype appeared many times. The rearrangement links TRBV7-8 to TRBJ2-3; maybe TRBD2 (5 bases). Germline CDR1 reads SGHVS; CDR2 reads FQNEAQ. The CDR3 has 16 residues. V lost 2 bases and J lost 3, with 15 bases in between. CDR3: CASSLQAGGMTDTQYF. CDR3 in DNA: TGTGCCAGCAGCTTACAGGCGGGTGGGATGACAGATACGCAGTATTTT.

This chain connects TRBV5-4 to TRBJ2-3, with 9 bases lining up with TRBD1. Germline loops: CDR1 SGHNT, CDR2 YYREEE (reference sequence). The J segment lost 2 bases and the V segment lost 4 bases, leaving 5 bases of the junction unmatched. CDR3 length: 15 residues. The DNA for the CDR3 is TGTGCCAGCAGCCACAGGGGGCTCGACACAGATACGCAGTATTTT. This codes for CASSHRGLDTDTQYF. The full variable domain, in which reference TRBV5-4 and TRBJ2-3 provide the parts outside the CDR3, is ETGVTQSPTHLIKTRGQQVTLRCSSQSGHNTVSWYQQALGQGPQFIFQYYREEENGRGNFPPRFSGLQFPNYSSELNVNALELDDSALYLCASSHRGLDTDTQYFGPGTRLTVL.

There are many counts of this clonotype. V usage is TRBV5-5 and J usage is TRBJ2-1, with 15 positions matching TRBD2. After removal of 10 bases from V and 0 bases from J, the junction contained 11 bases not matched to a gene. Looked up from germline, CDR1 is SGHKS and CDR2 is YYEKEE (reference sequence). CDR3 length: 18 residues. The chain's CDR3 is CASSGLAGGVSSYNEQFF. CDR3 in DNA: TGTGCCTCCTCGGGACTAGCGGGAGGCGTAAGCTCCTACAATGAGCAGTTCTTC. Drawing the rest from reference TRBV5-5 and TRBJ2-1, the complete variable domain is DAGVTQSPTHLIKTRGQQVTLRCSPISGHKSVSWYQQVLGQGPQFIFQYYEKEERGRGNFPDRFSARQFPNYSSELNVNALLLGDSALYLCASSGLAGGVSSYNEQFFGPGTRLTVL.

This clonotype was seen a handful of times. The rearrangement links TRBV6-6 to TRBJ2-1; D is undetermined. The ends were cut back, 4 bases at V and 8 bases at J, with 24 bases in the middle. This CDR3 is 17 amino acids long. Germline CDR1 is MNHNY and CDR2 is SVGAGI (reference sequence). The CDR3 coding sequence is TGTGCCAGCAGTTCTCCGACGGCGGTGGGCCCTGTGTATGAGCAGTTCTTC. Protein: CASSSPTAVGPVYEQFF.

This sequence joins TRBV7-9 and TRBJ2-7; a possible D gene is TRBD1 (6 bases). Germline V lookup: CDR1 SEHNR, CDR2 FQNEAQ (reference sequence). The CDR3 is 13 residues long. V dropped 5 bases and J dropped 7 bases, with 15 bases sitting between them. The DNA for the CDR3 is TGTGCCAGCAGCCGAGGACAGACCCGGGAGCAGTACTTC. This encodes CASSRGQTREQYF.

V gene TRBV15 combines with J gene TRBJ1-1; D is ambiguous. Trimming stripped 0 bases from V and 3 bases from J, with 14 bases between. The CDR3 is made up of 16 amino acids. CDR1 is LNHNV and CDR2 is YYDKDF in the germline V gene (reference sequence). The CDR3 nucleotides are TGTGCCACCAGCAGAGAGCACACCCTTCGGGACACTGAAGCTTTCTTT. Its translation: CATSREHTLRDTEAFF.

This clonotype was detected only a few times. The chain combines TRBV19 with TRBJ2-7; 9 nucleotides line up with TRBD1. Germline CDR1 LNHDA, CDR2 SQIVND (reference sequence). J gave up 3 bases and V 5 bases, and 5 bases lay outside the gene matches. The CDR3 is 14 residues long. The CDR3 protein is CASSSRTGVYEQYF. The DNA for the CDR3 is TGTGCCAGTAGTTCCCGGACAGGGGTCTACGAGCAGTACTTC.

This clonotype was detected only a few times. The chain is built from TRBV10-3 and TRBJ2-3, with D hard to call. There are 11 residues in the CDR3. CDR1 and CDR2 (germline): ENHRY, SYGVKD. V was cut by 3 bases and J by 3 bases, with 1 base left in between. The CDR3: CAISDTDTQYF. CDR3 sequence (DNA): TGTGCCATCAGTGATACAGATACGCAGTATTTT.